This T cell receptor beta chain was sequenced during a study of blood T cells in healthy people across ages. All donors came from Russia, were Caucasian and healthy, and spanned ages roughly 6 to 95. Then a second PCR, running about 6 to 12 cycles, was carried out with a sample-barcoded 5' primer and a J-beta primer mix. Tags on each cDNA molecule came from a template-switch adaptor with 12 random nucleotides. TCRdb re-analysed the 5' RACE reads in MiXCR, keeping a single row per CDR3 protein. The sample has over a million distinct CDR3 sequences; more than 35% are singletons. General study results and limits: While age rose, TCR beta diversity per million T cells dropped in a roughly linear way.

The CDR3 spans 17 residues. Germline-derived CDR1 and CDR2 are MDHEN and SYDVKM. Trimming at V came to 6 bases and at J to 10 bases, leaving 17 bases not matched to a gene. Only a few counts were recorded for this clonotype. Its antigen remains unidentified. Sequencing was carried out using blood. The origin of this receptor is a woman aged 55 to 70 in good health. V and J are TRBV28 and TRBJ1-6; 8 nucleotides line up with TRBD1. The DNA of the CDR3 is TGTGCCAGCAGGACCGCCGGACTACAGGGGGTAGGATCACCCCTCCACTTT. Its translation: CASRTAGLQGVGSPLHF.